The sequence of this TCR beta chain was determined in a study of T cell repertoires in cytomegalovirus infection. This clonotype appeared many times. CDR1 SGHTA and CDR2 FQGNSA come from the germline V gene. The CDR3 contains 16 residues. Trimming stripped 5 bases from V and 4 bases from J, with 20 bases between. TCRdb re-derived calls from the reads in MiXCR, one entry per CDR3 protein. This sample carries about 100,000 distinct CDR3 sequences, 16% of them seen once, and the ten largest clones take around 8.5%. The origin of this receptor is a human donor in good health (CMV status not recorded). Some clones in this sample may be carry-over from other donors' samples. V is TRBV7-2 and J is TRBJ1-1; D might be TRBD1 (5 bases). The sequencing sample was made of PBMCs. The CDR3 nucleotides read TGTGCCAGCAGCCCTACCCTGGGACTACTGGGCACTGAAGCTTTCTTT. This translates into CASSPTLGLLGTEAFF.